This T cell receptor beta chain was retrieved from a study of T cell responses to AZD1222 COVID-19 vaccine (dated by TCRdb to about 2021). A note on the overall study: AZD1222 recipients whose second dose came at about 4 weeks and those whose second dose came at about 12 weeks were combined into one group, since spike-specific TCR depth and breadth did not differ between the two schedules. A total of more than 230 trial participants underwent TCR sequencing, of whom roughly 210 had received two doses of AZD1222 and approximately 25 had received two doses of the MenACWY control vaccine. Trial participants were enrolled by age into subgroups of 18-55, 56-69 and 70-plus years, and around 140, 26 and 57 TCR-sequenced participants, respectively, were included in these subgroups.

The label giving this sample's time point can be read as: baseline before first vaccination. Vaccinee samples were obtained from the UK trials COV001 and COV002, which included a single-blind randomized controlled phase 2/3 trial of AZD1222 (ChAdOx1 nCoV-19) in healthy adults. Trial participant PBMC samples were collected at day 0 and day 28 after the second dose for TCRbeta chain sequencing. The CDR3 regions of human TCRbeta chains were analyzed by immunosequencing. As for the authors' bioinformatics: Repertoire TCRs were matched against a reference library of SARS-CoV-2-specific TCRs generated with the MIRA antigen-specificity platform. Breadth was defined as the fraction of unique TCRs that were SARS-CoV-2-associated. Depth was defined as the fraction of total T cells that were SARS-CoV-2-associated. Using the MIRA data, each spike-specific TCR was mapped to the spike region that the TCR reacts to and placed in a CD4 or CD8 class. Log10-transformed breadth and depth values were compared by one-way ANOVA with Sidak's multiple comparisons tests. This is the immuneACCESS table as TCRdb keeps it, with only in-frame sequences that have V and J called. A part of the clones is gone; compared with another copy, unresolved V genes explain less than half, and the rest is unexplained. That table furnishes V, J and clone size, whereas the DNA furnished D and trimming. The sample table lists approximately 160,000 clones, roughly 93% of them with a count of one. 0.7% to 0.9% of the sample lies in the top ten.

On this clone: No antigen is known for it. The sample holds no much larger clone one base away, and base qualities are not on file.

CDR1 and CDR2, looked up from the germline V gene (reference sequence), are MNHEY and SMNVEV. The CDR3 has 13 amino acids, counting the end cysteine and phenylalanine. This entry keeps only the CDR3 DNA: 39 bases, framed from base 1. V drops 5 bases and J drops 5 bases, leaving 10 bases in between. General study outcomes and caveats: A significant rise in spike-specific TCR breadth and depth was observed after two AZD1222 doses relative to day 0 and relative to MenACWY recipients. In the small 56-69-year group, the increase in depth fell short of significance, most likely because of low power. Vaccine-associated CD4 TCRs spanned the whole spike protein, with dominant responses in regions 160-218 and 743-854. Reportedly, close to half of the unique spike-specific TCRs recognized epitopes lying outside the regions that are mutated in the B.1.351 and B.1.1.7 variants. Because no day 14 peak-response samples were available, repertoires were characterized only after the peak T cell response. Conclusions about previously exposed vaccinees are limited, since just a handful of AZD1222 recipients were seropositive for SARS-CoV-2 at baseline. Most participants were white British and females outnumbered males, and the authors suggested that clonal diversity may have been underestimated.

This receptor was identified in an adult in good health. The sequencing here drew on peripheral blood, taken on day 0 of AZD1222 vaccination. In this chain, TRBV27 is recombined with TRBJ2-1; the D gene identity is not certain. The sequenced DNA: TGTGCCAGCAGTCTGAGAGTGAACAATGAGCAGTTCTTC. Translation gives CASSLRVNNEQFF.